The clone carrying this T cell receptor beta chain was counted a few times. The record originates from a study of regulatory T cells in long-lasting Graves disease. V lost 6 bases, J lost 4 bases, and 4 bases stayed unmatched. Germline V gene lookup returns CDR1 SNHLY and CDR2 FYNNEI. The CDR3 sequence is 14 residues long. The time point: newly diagnosed GD, antithyroid drugs for less than 3 months. There was RNA extracted from PBMCs, and the TCR library was made from it. Both iRepertoire HTBI primers and Arm-PCR of CDR3 regions were used to build the TCR beta libraries. Each CDR3 protein is one row after TCRdb ran MiXCR on the multiplex PCR reads. The sample lists around 480,000 distinct CDR3 sequences; about 16% were seen once. These records were also assigned to another study, of T cells in Graves' hyperthyroidism and ophthalmopathy. That source notes: The TCR CDR3 first-round RT-PCR relied on the HTBI primer set.

The chain combines TRBV2 with TRBJ2-1, with 9 bases that match TRBD2. The specimen was peripheral blood mononuclear cells (PBMCs), collected at new diagnosis, from a patient treated with antithyroid drugs. This clonotype originated in a man aged 35 to 55 with Graves disease. CDR3 sequence: CASRRGLAYNEQFF. The CDR3 region has the DNA TGTGCCAGCAGGCGGGGACTAGCTTACAATGAGCAGTTCTTC.